A selection of T cell receptor beta chains follows, all from one sample in a study of T-cell memory formation after mild COVID-19. TCRdb passed the 5' RACE reads through MiXCR, listing each CDR3 protein once. Here the sample spans under 700,000 distinct CDR3 sequences, over 20% being singletons. Sequenced sample: PBMCs or a T cell subset sorted from them (not recorded which). All receptors come from an adult woman who had mild COVID-19 (a few samples of this study predate the infection). Cell type and time point are not known. CDR3s include the opening cysteine and the closing phenylalanine or tryptophan. A D gene is named only where the DNA matches it firmly. Where a row states a size, it is once, few, many or the class of an expanded clone; other rows omit it.

D gene: TRBD1
V gene: TRBV20-1
J gene: TRBJ2-1
clone size: .
CDR3 protein: CSASQTGNNEQFF
CDR3 DNA: TGCAGTGCTAGCCAGACAGGGAACAATGAGCAGTTCTTC

D gene: .
V gene: TRBV6-5
J gene: TRBJ1-2
clone size: .
CDR3 protein: CASSYRGGDYGYTF
CDR3 DNA: TGTGCCAGCAGTTACCGTGGAGGGGACTATGGCTACACCTTC

D gene: TRBD1
V gene: TRBV7-6
J gene: TRBJ2-5
clone size: few
CDR3 protein: CASSSDLGQGNF
CDR3 DNA: TGTGCCAGCAGCTCCGACTTGGGACAGGGGAACTTC

D gene: TRBD1
V gene: TRBV7-2
J gene: TRBJ2-1
clone size: few
CDR3 protein: CASSDWDRYNEQFF
CDR3 DNA: TGTGCCAGCAGCGACTGGGACAGGTACAATGAGCAGTTCTTC

D gene: TRBD1
V gene: TRBV4-3
J gene: TRBJ1-1
clone size: .
CDR3 protein: CASSQVGTGGALTEAFF
CDR3 DNA: TGCGCCAGCAGCCAAGTGGGGACAGGGGGCGCGCTTACTGAAGCTTTCTTT

D gene: .
V gene: TRBV28
J gene: TRBJ2-7
clone size: .
CDR3 protein: CASSFGLSEQYF
CDR3 DNA: TGTGCCAGCAGTTTCGGGCTTTCGGAGCAGTACTTC

D gene: TRBD1
V gene: TRBV3-1
J gene: TRBJ2-5
clone size: .
CDR3 protein: CASRQGKGETQYF
CDR3 DNA: TGTGCCAGCAGACAGGGGAAAGGAGAGACCCAGTACTTC

D gene: .
V gene: TRBV5-1
J gene: TRBJ2-7
clone size: few
CDR3 protein: CASSTPYRQGGRHEQYF
CDR3 DNA: TGCGCCAGCAGCACACCGTACCGACAGGGAGGGAGGCACGAGCAGTACTTC

D gene: TRBD2
V gene: TRBV12-3/TRBV12-4
J gene: TRBJ2-5
clone size: once
CDR3 protein: CASRGGNGPQYF
CDR3 DNA: TGTGCCAGTCGGGGGGGAAACGGGCCCCAGTACTTC

D gene: TRBD2
V gene: TRBV12-3/TRBV12-4
J gene: TRBJ2-5
clone size: few
CDR3 protein: CATCRTRLQETQYF
CDR3 DNA: TGTGCCACCTGCAGGACTAGGCTTCAAGAGACCCAGTACTTC

D gene: .
V gene: TRBV5-4
J gene: TRBJ2-6
clone size: few
CDR3 protein: CASSLGRSGANVLTF
CDR3 DNA: TGTGCCAGCAGCTTGGGGCGGTCTGGGGCCAACGTCCTGACTTTC

D gene: .
V gene: TRBV20-1
J gene: TRBJ1-1
clone size: .
CDR3 protein: CSAGGGNTEAFF
CDR3 DNA: TGCAGTGCTGGGGGAGGGAACACTGAAGCTTTCTTT

D gene: .
V gene: TRBV12-3/TRBV12-4
J gene: TRBJ1-5
clone size: .
CDR3 protein: CASSLWVGGHGQPQHF
CDR3 DNA: TGTGCCAGCAGTTTATGGGTTGGGGGGCACGGTCAGCCCCAGCATTTT

D gene: .
V gene: TRBV2
J gene: TRBJ1-5
clone size: .
CDR3 protein: CASSPTPITNQPQHF
CDR3 DNA: TGTGCCAGCAGCCCGACCCCGATAACAAATCAGCCCCAGCATTTT

D gene: .
V gene: TRBV27
J gene: TRBJ2-5
clone size: .
CDR3 protein: CASSLSPGPGAQYF
CDR3 DNA: TGTGCCAGCAGTTTATCACCGGGCCCCGGGGCCCAGTACTTC

D gene: .
V gene: TRBV7-9
J gene: TRBJ1-6
clone size: few
CDR3 protein: CASSQNRGGLSPLHF
CDR3 DNA: TGTGCCAGCAGTCAGAATAGGGGAGGTCTGTCACCCCTCCACTTT

D gene: .
V gene: TRBV4-1
J gene: TRBJ1-3
clone size: .
CDR3 protein: CASSQVGSGNTIYF
CDR3 DNA: TGCGCCAGCAGCCAAGTGGGTTCGGGAAACACCATATATTTT

D gene: TRBD2
V gene: TRBV12-3/TRBV12-4
J gene: TRBJ2-7
clone size: .
CDR3 protein: CASSFNLAGAAYEQYF
CDR3 DNA: TGTGCCAGCAGTTTCAATCTAGCGGGGGCCGCCTACGAGCAGTACTTC

D gene: TRBD2
V gene: TRBV7-8
J gene: TRBJ2-7
clone size: few
CDR3 protein: CASSSQSGTSYFNEQYF
CDR3 DNA: TGTGCCAGCAGCTCCCAATCCGGGACTAGCTATTTCAACGAGCAGTACTTC

D gene: .
V gene: TRBV30
J gene: TRBJ1-5
clone size: few
CDR3 protein: CAWSVGWQGSQPQHF
CDR3 DNA: TGTGCCTGGAGTGTAGGGTGGCAGGGAAGTCAGCCCCAGCATTTT

D gene: .
V gene: TRBV24-1
J gene: TRBJ2-7
clone size: .
CDR3 protein: CATSDGVTAGSYEQYF
CDR3 DNA: TGTGCCACCAGTGATGGGGTGACAGCTGGCTCCTACGAGCAGTACTTC

D gene: .
V gene: TRBV18
J gene: TRBJ1-1
clone size: .
CDR3 protein: CASSLIGQTNTEAFF
CDR3 DNA: TGTGCCAGCTCACTTATCGGACAGACGAACACTGAAGCTTTCTTT

D gene: TRBD1
V gene: TRBV6-5
J gene: TRBJ2-7
clone size: few
CDR3 protein: CASSPDRGSSLYEQYF
CDR3 DNA: TGTGCCAGCAGCCCTGACAGGGGATCAAGCCTCTACGAGCAGTACTTC

D gene: .
V gene: TRBV7-9
J gene: TRBJ2-7
clone size: .
CDR3 protein: CASSTGPLGEQYF
CDR3 DNA: TGTGCCAGCAGCACGGGACCGCTGGGGGAGCAGTACTTC

D gene: TRBD1
V gene: TRBV7-3
J gene: TRBJ2-7
clone size: .
CDR3 protein: CASSLKGPGQAYYEQYF
CDR3 DNA: TGTGCCAGCAGCTTAAAGGGACCGGGACAGGCTTACTACGAGCAGTACTTC

D gene: TRBD1
V gene: TRBV27
J gene: TRBJ2-1
clone size: few
CDR3 protein: CASSPQGNSPYNEQFF
CDR3 DNA: TGTGCCAGCAGCCCACAGGGGAACAGTCCCTACAATGAGCAGTTCTTC

D gene: TRBD2
V gene: TRBV7-2
J gene: TRBJ2-1
clone size: many
CDR3 protein: CASSGGLAAPYNEQFF
CDR3 DNA: TGTGCCAGCAGCGGGGGACTAGCGGCTCCCTACAATGAGCAGTTCTTC

D gene: TRBD2
V gene: TRBV5-1
J gene: TRBJ2-7
clone size: .
CDR3 protein: CASSPYSGVKVYEQYF
CDR3 DNA: TGCGCCAGCAGCCCATATAGCGGGGTAAAAGTCTACGAGCAGTACTTC

D gene: TRBD2
V gene: TRBV20-1
J gene: TRBJ2-5
clone size: .
CDR3 protein: CSLTRGRGGETQYF
CDR3 DNA: TGCAGCTTGACACGGGGACGGGGGGGAGAGACCCAGTACTTC

D gene: .
V gene: TRBV16
J gene: TRBJ2-1
clone size: .
CDR3 protein: CASTSDSQRDEQFF
CDR3 DNA: TGTGCCAGCACCTCGGACTCCCAGAGGGATGAGCAGTTCTTC

D gene: TRBD2
V gene: TRBV10-3
J gene: TRBJ2-7
clone size: .
CDR3 protein: CAISQLAGSAEQYF
CDR3 DNA: TGTGCCATCAGCCAACTAGCGGGGAGCGCCGAGCAGTACTTC

D gene: .
V gene: TRBV30
J gene: TRBJ2-5
clone size: few
CDR3 protein: CAWSVVRGIQETQYF
CDR3 DNA: TGTGCCTGGAGTGTAGTTCGGGGTATACAAGAGACCCAGTACTTC

D gene: .
V gene: TRBV12-3/TRBV12-4
J gene: TRBJ1-1
clone size: few
CDR3 protein: CASSLTVGAFF
CDR3 DNA: TGTGCCAGCAGCCTGACGGTGGGGGCTTTCTTT

D gene: .
V gene: TRBV10-3
J gene: TRBJ1-3
clone size: few
CDR3 protein: CAIRATELSGNTIYF
CDR3 DNA: TGTGCCATCCGAGCGACAGAGCTCTCTGGAAACACCATATATTTT

D gene: TRBD2
V gene: TRBV7-9
J gene: TRBJ2-1
clone size: few
CDR3 protein: CASSLFGTSGRSSYNEQFF
CDR3 DNA: TGTGCCAGCAGCTTATTCGGGACTAGCGGGAGGAGCTCCTACAATGAGCAGTTCTTC

D gene: .
V gene: TRBV27
J gene: TRBJ1-2
clone size: few
CDR3 protein: CASSPNRERGSYGYTF
CDR3 DNA: TGTGCCAGCAGTCCGAACAGGGAACGGGGATCTTATGGCTACACCTTC

D gene: TRBD1
V gene: TRBV29-1
J gene: TRBJ2-7
clone size: .
CDR3 protein: CSVGRRDRGYEQYF
CDR3 DNA: TGCAGCGTTGGCCGCAGGGACAGGGGTTACGAGCAGTACTTC

D gene: TRBD2
V gene: TRBV7-2
J gene: TRBJ2-5
clone size: few
CDR3 protein: CASSLYGGVALETQYF
CDR3 DNA: TGTGCCAGCAGCTTATATGGGGGGGTGGCTTTGGAGACCCAGTACTTC

D gene: .
V gene: TRBV30
J gene: TRBJ1-4
clone size: few
CDR3 protein: CAWSEQGEKLFF
CDR3 DNA: TGTGCCTGGAGTGAGCAGGGAGAAAAACTGTTTTTT

D gene: TRBD1
V gene: TRBV12-3/TRBV12-4
J gene: TRBJ1-6
clone size: many
CDR3 protein: CASSRTGGLNSPLHF
CDR3 DNA: TGTGCCAGCAGTCGGACAGGGGGCTTGAATTCACCCCTCCACTTT

D gene: .
V gene: TRBV5-1
J gene: TRBJ2-1
clone size: few
CDR3 protein: CASSREGSSYNEQFF
CDR3 DNA: TGCGCCAGCAGTCGGGAAGGAAGCTCCTACAATGAGCAGTTCTTC

D gene: .
V gene: TRBV9
J gene: TRBJ1-2
clone size: .
CDR3 protein: CASSVEAGGRARGYTF
CDR3 DNA: TGTGCCAGCAGCGTAGAAGCGGGGGGCCGCGCTCGGGGCTACACCTTC

D gene: .
V gene: TRBV7-7
J gene: TRBJ2-1
clone size: few
CDR3 protein: CASSLGRLVVGDEQFF
CDR3 DNA: TGTGCTAGCAGCTTAGGGCGGCTAGTAGTTGGCGATGAGCAGTTCTTC

D gene: TRBD1
V gene: TRBV7-9
J gene: TRBJ2-5
clone size: .
CDR3 protein: CASSLGQGFETQYF
CDR3 DNA: TGTGCCAGCAGCTTAGGACAGGGCTTCGAGACCCAGTACTTC

D gene: .
V gene: TRBV6-1
J gene: TRBJ2-3
clone size: .
CDR3 protein: CASRETVGYTDTQYF
CDR3 DNA: TGTGCCAGCAGAGAGACTGTAGGATACACAGATACGCAGTATTTT